In this sample, the clone carrying this T cell receptor (beta chain) turned up a few times. Antigen: not known. The PCR used 60 Vbeta and 13 Jbeta primers. TCRdb's table, derived via immunoSEQ multiplex PCR, lists solely in-frame clones and lacks some. The data contain 100,000 to 120,000 clones, more than 65% of them singletons. The CDR3 is 14 amino acids. Trimming cost V 0 bases and J 7 bases, with 10 bases left between them. The germline V gene has CDR1 LNHNV and CDR2 YYDKDF (reference sequence). Participants comprised healthy donors of bone marrow. The data were obtained in a study of cytomegalovirus exposure and HLA in healthy donors. Findings of the study overall: The study listed approximately 160 cytomegalovirus-associated TCR beta chains. Per published accounts, TCR beta sequences correctly predicted the HLA-A and HLA-B alleles of most subjects.

This chain links TRBV15 with TRBJ2-1, with D perhaps TRBD1 (6 bases). The clonotype originates from a man aged 40-49 years in good health and CMV-seropositive. The sequencing sample was made of PBMCs. In nucleotides, the CDR3 is TGTGCCACCAGCAGAGATCAGCAGGGGAATGAGCAGTTCTTC. Protein: CATSRDQQGNEQFF. Drawing the rest from reference TRBV15 and TRBJ2-1, the complete variable domain is DAMVIQNPRYQVTQFGKPVTLSCSQTLNHNVMYWYQQKSSQAPKLLFHYYDKDFNNEADTPDNFQSRRPNTSFCFLDIRSPGLGDTAMYLCATSRDQQGNEQFFGPGTRLTVL.